This entry lists 21 T cell receptor beta chains sequenced from one sample in a study of molecular identifiers for immune sequencing clone quantification. One entry per CDR3 protein, called by TCRdb with MiXCR from the PCR reads. The sample lists 50,000 to 70,000 distinct CDR3 sequences; around 18% were seen once. Sequencing was carried out using naive CD8+ T cells from blood, with Jurkat cell RNA spiked in. Subset in this sample: FACS-sorted CD8+CD4-CCR7+CD45RA+ naive T cells. The receptors were gathered from a human donor in good health. Some libraries in this study had Jurkat cell RNA spiked in.

This clonotype was found many times. The CDR3 nucleotides are TGTGCCATCAGTGAAGTAGCGGCTTGGGATGAGCAGTTCTTC. It is translated as CAISEVAAWDEQFF. The V and J genes are TRBV10-3 and TRBJ2-1; TRBD2 might be the D (6 bases). The CDR3 totals 14 residues. Trimming took off 3 bases at V and 8 bases at J, with 14 bases between the two ends. Germline CDR1 and CDR2: ENHRY and SYGVKD.

This clonotype was counted ten times or more. The chain joins TRBV7-9 to TRBJ2-2, with 9 bases that match TRBD2. Germline assignment: CDR1 SEHNR and CDR2 FQNEAQ (reference sequence). This CDR3 spans 15 amino acids. V lost 2 bases, J lost 4 bases, and 2 bases stayed unmatched. For the CDR3, the DNA is TGTGCCAGCAGCTTACTAGCGGGAATCACCGGGGAGCTGTTTTTT. Amino acid sequence: CASSLLAGITGELFF.

This clonotype was observed many times. J is TRBJ2-6 and V is TRBV7-2; D ambiguous. The CDR3 spans 13 residues. Germline CDR1 and CDR2: SGHTA and FQGNSA. Between the trimmed V and J ends, which lost 5 bases and 0 bases, there was a span of 2 bases. The CDR3 region has the DNA TGTGCCAGCAGCAGCTCTGGGGCCAACGTCCTGACTTTC. This sequence encodes CASSSSGANVLTF.

At least ten counts were recorded for this clonotype. The CDR3: CASRTGKSEAFF. DNA of the CDR3: TGTGCCAGCCGGACAGGGAAAAGTGAAGCTTTCTTT. The chain recombines TRBV28 with TRBJ1-1, with 8 nucleotides matching TRBD1. There are 12 residues in the CDR3. Per germline, CDR1 MDHEN and CDR2 SYDVKM. V gave up 8 bases and J gave up 7 bases; unmatched junction bases: 6.

As regards this clonotype: This likely comes from a read error, as the CDR3 has no conserved phenylalanine or tryptophan at its end. This chain links TRBV19 with TRBJ2-3, with 9 bases fitting TRBD1. The V gene end was trimmed by 3 bases and the J gene end by 5 bases; junction bases not matched to a gene: 6. The CDR3 is 15 residues long. Germline V gene sequence: CDR1 LNHDA, CDR2 SQIVND (reference sequence). CDR3 nucleotides: TGTGCCAGTAGTATCTCACAGGGGGCCGTAGATACGCAGTATTAT. It yields the protein CASSISQGAVDTQYY.

This clonotype was seen ten or more times. The gene calls are TRBV5-5 and TRBJ2-3; D gene ambiguous. The CDR3 is 17 residues long. Trimming left V 4 bases short and J 2 bases short, with 20 bases between. Germline V gene sequence: CDR1 SGHKS, CDR2 YYEKEE (reference sequence). CDR3 sequence: CASSAAGWAFATDTQYF. DNA for the CDR3: TGTGCCAGCAGCGCGGCCGGGTGGGCCTTCGCCACAGATACGCAGTATTTT.

This clonotype has ten or more counts. This chain connects TRBV7-9 to TRBJ2-2, with TRBD2 matching 7 bases. CDR3 size: 15 residues. Germline trimming cut 5 bases from V and 1 base from J; bases unmatched to any gene: 4. The germline V gene has CDR1 SEHNR and CDR2 FQNEAQ (reference sequence). CDR3 DNA sequence: TGTGCCAGCAGCCAAGCGGGACTGAACACCGGGGAGCTGTTTTTT. This encodes CASSQAGLNTGELFF.

This clonotype was counted many times. The V call is TRBV7-9, the J call TRBJ2-5; D may match TRBD1 or TRBD2 (6 bases each). The V and J ends lost 5 bases and 1 base respectively, with 11 bases between them. Germline CDR1 and CDR2: SEHNR and FQNEAQ (reference sequence). The CDR3 spans 14 residues. CDR3 in amino acids: CASSEGGSQETQYF. The CDR3 coding sequence is TGTGCCAGCAGCGAAGGGGGGAGCCAAGAGACCCAGTACTTC.

A note on this clonotype: With a much larger clone just one base away, this may be a read error. This sequence joins TRBV28 and TRBJ2-3, with a tentative D call TRBD2 (6 bases). Germline lookup yields CDR1 MDHEN and CDR2 SYDVKM. The CDR3 loop spans 17 amino acids. V was cut by 7 bases and J by 2 bases, with 22 bases left in between. CDR3 nucleotide sequence: TGTGCCAGCAAACCCGTAACGGGAGAAGGTATCACAGATACGCAGTATTTT. Translation gives CASKPVTGEGITDTQYF.

As regards this clonotype: Likely a read error: the CDR3 ends without its conserved phenylalanine or tryptophan. V gene TRBV7-3 combines with J gene TRBJ2-7; D call uncertain. With 2 bases removed from V and 2 bases from J, the gap between germline ends came to 13 bases. The CDR3 length is 15 residues. Germline CDR1 is SGHTA and CDR2 is FQGTGA. CDR3 protein: CASSLGTGGTYEQYI. For the CDR3, the DNA is TGTGCCAGCAGCTTAGGTACTGGCGGAACCTACGAGCAGTACATC.

Many counts were recorded for this clonotype. The rearrangement uses TRBV28 and TRBJ2-2; TRBD2 is a possible D gene (6 bases). The CDR3 is 16 residues long. V gave up 7 bases and J gave up 1 base, with 16 bases separating them. The germline V gene encodes CDR1 MDHEN and CDR2 SYDVKM. CDR3 bases: TGTGCCAGCATTGGGTTAGCGGAGCTGAACACCGGGGAGCTGTTTTTT. This translates into CASIGLAELNTGELFF.

This clonotype was recorded a few times. The gene calls are TRBV7-9 and TRBJ2-1; 13 bases are a match to TRBD2. J gave up 3 bases and V 5 bases, and 10 bases lay outside the gene matches. There are 18 residues in the CDR3. Looked up from germline, CDR1 is SEHNR and CDR2 is FQNEAQ (reference sequence). CDR3: CASSDTSGRADIYNEQFF. CDR3 nucleotide sequence: TGTGCCAGCAGCGACACTAGCGGGAGGGCCGATATCTACAATGAGCAGTTCTTC.

The table lists this clonotype with many counts. The CDR3 reads CASRSGSSYNEQFF. CDR3 nucleotides: TGTGCCAGCCGGTCGGGAAGCTCCTACAATGAGCAGTTCTTC. The chain recombines TRBV7-8 with TRBJ2-1; D perhaps matches TRBD2 (5 bases). V dropped 8 bases and J dropped 0 bases, with 11 bases sitting between them. Germline V gives CDR1 SGHVS, CDR2 FQNEAQ. CDR3 size: 14 residues.

This clonotype has ten or more counts. The V gene is TRBV20-1, the J gene TRBJ2-7, with 8 bases that match TRBD1. Germline V gene sequence: CDR1 DFQATT, CDR2 SNEGSKA (reference sequence). There are 13 residues in the CDR3. The V and J ends lost 3 bases and 6 bases, in that order; junction bases with no gene match: 7. The CDR3 DNA follows: TGCAGTGCTAGTTGGGACAGGTCTTCCGAGCAGTACTTC. Translated, it gives CSASWDRSSEQYF.

In regard to this clonotype: A much larger clone is a single base away; this may be a read error. The V gene is TRBV6-2 or TRBV6-3, the J gene TRBJ2-1, with 11 bases fitting TRBD2. The CDR3 totals 16 residues. From germline, CDR1 is MNHEY and CDR2 SVGEGT. The CDR3 loop reads CASSRKGLAVYNKQFF. The CDR3 DNA follows: TGTGCCAGCAGTCGAAAGGGACTAGCGGTATACAATAAGCAGTTCTTC.

Comments on this clonotype: This may be a read error: a much more frequent sequence differs by one nucleotide. The gene calls are TRBV24-1 and TRBJ2-1, with TRBD2 identical over 12 bases. The CDR3 is 16 residues long. Germline values: CDR1 KGHDR, CDR2 SFDVKD. CDR3: CATSGLASGRVNEQFF. As DNA, the CDR3 is TGTGCCACCAGTGGTTTGGCTAGCGGGAGGGTCAATGAGCAGTTCTTC.

This clonotype was counted at least ten times. The J gene is TRBJ1-1, the V gene TRBV28; the match to TRBD1 covers 7 bases. Germline CDR1 and CDR2: MDHEN and SYDVKM. There are 15 residues in the CDR3. The V and J ends lost 6 bases and 3 bases, in that order; junction bases with no gene match: 10. The CDR3 spells CASRPTSGGYTEAFF. Here the CDR3 DNA reads TGTGCCAGCAGGCCAACTTCAGGGGGGTACACTGAAGCTTTCTTT. Supplemented by reference TRBV28 and TRBJ1-1, the full variable domain reads DVKVTQSSRYLVKRTGEKVFLECVQDMDHENMFWYRQDPGLGLRLIYFSYDVKMKEKGDIPEGYSVSREKKERFSLILESASTNQTSMYLCASRPTSGGYTEAFFGQGTRLTVV.

This chain joins TRBV6-5 and TRBJ1-2, with a tentative D call TRBD1 (6 bases). Germline CDR1 and CDR2: MNHEY and SVGAGI. The CDR3 extends over 13 amino acids. V shed 6 bases and J shed 2 bases, with 10 bases lying between them. The CDR3 reads CASSQTGNYGYTF. The CDR3 DNA reads as TGTGCCAGCAGCCAAACAGGGAACTATGGCTACACCTTC.

This clonotype occurred many times. The chain links TRBV18 to TRBJ2-5; D is possibly TRBD1 or TRBD2 (5 bases each). CDR1 and CDR2 from the germline V gene are KGHSH and LQKENI. The V and J ends lost 0 bases and 5 bases respectively, with 10 bases between them. This CDR3 region has 14 residues. CDR3: CASSPPGEWETQYF. Written as DNA, the CDR3 is TGTGCCAGCTCACCACCAGGGGAGTGGGAGACCCAGTACTTC.

Many counts were recorded for this clonotype. The chain combines TRBV28 with TRBJ2-7; tentative D call: TRBD1 (5 bases). The germline gives CDR1 MDHEN, CDR2 SYDVKM. V was shortened by 9 bases and J by 3 bases, with 18 bases between the two germline ends. The CDR3 loop spans 14 amino acids. The CDR3 sequence is CARHNRSLHYEQYF. The CDR3 DNA reads TGTGCCAGGCACAACAGGTCCCTACACTACGAGCAGTACTTC. Looking up the rest from reference TRBV28 and TRBJ2-7 gives the full variable domain: DVKVTQSSRYLVKRTGEKVFLECVQDMDHENMFWYRQDPGLGLRLIYFSYDVKMKEKGDIPEGYSVSREKKERFSLILESASTNQTSMYLCARHNRSLHYEQYFGPGTRLTVT.

This clonotype was seen a handful of times. The chain links TRBV7-9 to TRBJ1-2; a weak D match, TRBD1 (5 bases). Germline V gene sequence: CDR1 SEHNR, CDR2 FQNEAQ (reference sequence). There are 15 residues in the CDR3. Trimming stripped 3 bases from V and 8 bases from J, with 19 bases between. This CDR3 reads CASSFKLGGLNGYTF. The CDR3 bases are TGTGCCAGCAGCTTTAAGTTGGGGGGACTTAACGGCTACACCTTC.